The 23 T cell receptor beta chains presented below share a single source sample, sequenced in a study of regulatory T cells in long-lasting Graves disease. Described time point: newly diagnosed GD, antithyroid drugs for less than 3 months. Preparation of the TCR library used RNA extracted from PBMCs. HTBI primers from iRepertoire and Arm-PCR of CDR3 regions yielded the TCR beta libraries. TCRdb redid the calling of the multiplex PCR reads with MiXCR, one entry per CDR3 protein. The sample holds 500,000 or so distinct CDR3 sequences; around 15% are singletons and the top ten take around a sixth. The same sample was also studied in work on T cells in Graves' hyperthyroidism and ophthalmopathy.

The sequenced sample was peripheral blood mononuclear cells (PBMCs), obtained at new diagnosis, from a patient treated with antithyroid drugs. The receptor source for this set is a woman aged 50 to 65 with Graves disease.

This rearrangement joins TRBV28 to TRBJ2-7; TRBD2 aligns across 12 bases. J was trimmed by 3 bases and V by 5 bases; bases with no gene match: 8. The germline V gene encodes CDR1 MDHEN and CDR2 SYDVKM. This CDR3 spans 16 amino acids. For the CDR3, the DNA is TGTGCCAGCAGTCCGGGACTAGCGGGTTTCGGCTACGAGCAGTACTTC. Amino acids: CASSPGLAGFGYEQYF.

This clonotype was detected many times. The V gene is TRBV4-1, the J gene TRBJ2-5, with a possible D match to TRBD1 (5 bases). V lost 3 bases and J 5 bases, leaving 10 bases between the germline ends. The CDR3 has 13 amino acids. Germline CDR1 MGHRA, CDR2 YSYEKL. The CDR3 bases are TGCGCCAGCAGCCAGTTACAGGAGGAGACCCAGTACTTC. It specifies CASSQLQEETQYF.

J is TRBJ2-2 and V is TRBV29-1, with D perhaps given as TRBD1 or TRBD2 (5 bases each). Germline CDR1 reads SQVTM; CDR2 reads ANQGSEA. Trimming shortened V by 4 bases and J by 4 bases, and 7 bases separated the two germline ends. The CDR3 is made up of 12 amino acids. Here the CDR3 reads CSVGGGTGELFF. The CDR3 nucleotides are TGCAGCGTTGGTGGGGGCACCGGGGAGCTGTTTTTT.

This clonotype was found a few times. The chain carries TRBV10-3 and TRBJ2-7; D is unclear. There are 12 residues in the CDR3. Trimming cost V 10 bases and J 4 bases, with 14 bases left between them. Germline values: CDR1 ENHRY, CDR2 SYGVKD. CDR3 nucleotides: TGTGCCACGCTGGACGTGGAGTACGAGCAGTACTTC. Translation: CATLDVEYEQYF.

Ten or more counts support this clonotype. The chain links TRBV2 to TRBJ2-1, with 11 bases that match TRBD2. The trim removed 7 bases at V and 6 bases at J, leaving 5 bases unmatched. This CDR3 is built from 14 residues. In germline, CDR1 is SNHLY, CDR2 FYNNEI. CDR3 nucleotides: TGTGCCAGCAAGACCGGGACTAGCGGCAATGAGCAGTTCTTC. Residues: CASKTGTSGNEQFF.

In this sample, this clonotype turned up many times. This chain joins TRBV20-1 and TRBJ1-5; 9 positions agree with TRBD1. V dropped 3 bases and J dropped 14; count of bases not matched to a gene: 17. The length of the CDR3 is 15 residues. In germline, CDR1 is DFQATT, CDR2 SNEGSKA (reference sequence). CDR3 nucleotides: TGCAGTGCTAGCCAGCCAAGGGACAGGGTGTTTTTGGAGCATTTT. It encodes CSASQPRDRVFLEHF.

The chain employs TRBV5-1 and TRBJ2-5; D perhaps matches TRBD1 (6 bases). There are 13 residues in the CDR3. The V gene's germline CDR1 is SGHRS and CDR2 YFSETQ. With 4 bases removed from V and 3 bases from J, the gap between germline ends came to 10 bases. CDR3 sequence reads: CASSPGTKETQYF. The CDR3 DNA follows: TGCGCCAGCAGCCCCGGGACAAAAGAGACCCAGTACTTC. The full variable domain, in which reference TRBV5-1 and TRBJ2-5 provide the parts outside the CDR3, is KAGVTQTPRYLIKTRGQQVTLSCSPISGHRSVSWYQQTPGQGLQFLFEYFSETQRNKGNFPGRFSGRQFSNSRSEMNVSTLELGDSALYLCASSPGTKETQYFGPGTRLLVL.

This clonotype was found once. This may stem from a read error, because a much larger clone lies one nucleotide away. It is likely a read error, because the conserved phenylalanine at the end of the CDR3 is missing. V and J are TRBV5-4 and TRBJ1-2, with TRBD1 as a possible D gene (6 bases). CDR1 is SGHNT and CDR2 is YYREEE in the germline V gene (reference sequence). With 0 bases removed from V and 8 bases from J, the gap between germline ends came to 11 bases. This CDR3 spans 13 amino acids. The CDR3 loop is CASSLDGGIGYTL. CDR3 DNA sequence: TGTGCCAGCAGCTTGGACGGGGGCATCGGCTACACCCTC.

This clonotype was recorded a few times. This is likely a read error, given that the CDR3 carries no conserved phenylalanine or tryptophan at its end. The chain has TRBV7-9 and TRBJ2-2; TRBD2 matches at 9 bases. Trimming cost V 5 bases and J 1 base; bases outside gene matches: 5. The CDR3 is 16 residues long. Germline CDR1 is SEHNR and CDR2 is FQNEAQ (reference sequence). The CDR3 here is CASSPGLAMNTGELFS. Here the CDR3 DNA reads TGTGCCAGCAGCCCTGGACTAGCGATGAACACCGGGGAGCTGTTTTCT.

This clonotype was counted at least ten times. V and J are TRBV2 and TRBJ2-1; 11 bases match TRBD2. Germline CDR1 reads SNHLY; CDR2 reads FYNNEI. The length of the CDR3 is 16 residues. With 6 bases clipped from V and 9 bases from J, the junction kept 13 bases outside the gene matches. The CDR3 is CASRKGTTSGSREQFF. The CDR3 nucleotides are TGTGCCAGCAGGAAGGGGACTACTAGCGGGAGTCGTGAGCAGTTCTTC.

The genes are TRBV5-6 and TRBJ1-1; a possible D gene is TRBD1 (5 bases). CDR1 SGHDT and CDR2 YYEEEE come from the germline V gene. The CDR3 sequence is 14 residues long. V was trimmed by 3 bases and J by 6 bases, leaving 15 bases between them. The CDR3 coding sequence is TGTGCCAGCAGCTCGGAACAGGTTGTTGCTGAAGCTTTCTTT. This sequence encodes CASSSEQVVAEAFF.

This clonotype was seen once. The chain combines TRBV19 with TRBJ2-2; TRBD1 is a possible D gene (5 bases). The CDR3 length is 15 residues. V was shortened by 1 base and J by 4 bases, with 10 bases between the two germline ends. Germline values: CDR1 LNHDA, CDR2 SQIVND (reference sequence). Here the CDR3 reads CASSIVPGSTGELFF. CDR3 DNA sequence: TGTGCCAGTAGTATAGTTCCAGGGTCCACCGGGGAGCTGTTTTTT.

In the case of this clonotype: The final CDR3 position lacks the conserved phenylalanine or tryptophan, pointing to a likely read error. The J gene is TRBJ2-1, the V gene TRBV6-2 or TRBV6-3; 8 positions agree with TRBD2. The CDR3 is made up of 14 amino acids. Trimming took 5 bases from V and 12 from J; bases not matched to a gene: 12. Germline CDR1 and CDR2: MNHEY and SVGEGT. The CDR3 region has the DNA TGTGCCAGCAGTATTAGCGGGATTCCACATGGGCAGTTCTCC. Its protein is CASSISGIPHGQFS.

The chain recombines TRBV5-1 with TRBJ2-1, with D possibly being TRBD1 (6 bases). Germline V lookup: CDR1 SGHRS, CDR2 YFSETQ. V lost 1 base to trimming and J lost 6 bases, with 14 bases between them. CDR3 length: 15 residues. The CDR3 region has the DNA TGCGCCAGCAGCTTGACAGGGATGGCGGGCAATGAGCAGTTCTTC. Its translation is CASSLTGMAGNEQFF. The full variable domain, its missing parts supplied by reference TRBV5-1 and TRBJ2-1, is KAGVTQTPRYLIKTRGQQVTLSCSPISGHRSVSWYQQTPGQGLQFLFEYFSETQRNKGNFPGRFSGRQFSNSRSEMNVSTLELGDSALYLCASSLTGMAGNEQFFGPGTRLTVL.

This clonotype was counted a few times. The V and J genes are TRBV27 and TRBJ2-2; TRBD2 matches at 14 bases. Germline trimming cut 5 bases from V and 6 bases from J; bases unmatched to any gene: 17. The germline V gene encodes CDR1 MNHEY and CDR2 SMNVEV (reference sequence). This CDR3 is 20 amino acids long. DNA for the CDR3: TGTGCCAGCAGTCCCAACCCGGGACTAGCGGGAGCTTGGTGGTCCGGGGAGCTGTTTTTT. This codes for CASSPNPGLAGAWWSGELFF.

The sample holds many counts of this clonotype. This rearrangement joins TRBV5-6 to TRBJ2-1; a possible D gene is TRBD1 (5 bases). The DNA end lines up better with TRBJ2-5; the J call may be wrong. CDR1 is SGHDT, CDR2 YYEEEE, per germline. The CDR3 has 15 amino acids. The CDR3 coding sequence is TGTGCCAGCAGCTTGTCCCCGGCAGGGCAAGAGACCCAGTACTTC. It encodes CASSLSPAGQETQYF.

The chain carries TRBV6-1 and TRBJ2-1; D call uncertain. V was shortened by 10 bases and J by 0 bases, with 13 bases between the two germline ends. This CDR3 region has 14 residues. Looked up from germline, CDR1 is MNHNS and CDR2 is SASEGT. For the CDR3, the DNA is TGTGCCAACCCACCACAAAGCTCCTACAATGAGCAGTTCTTC. Its translation: CANPPQSSYNEQFF.

This clonotype was recorded many times. This chain uses TRBV6-5 with TRBJ1-2; D gene uncertain. Per the germline V gene, CDR1 is MNHEY and CDR2 is SVGAGI. The CDR3 spans 12 residues. V gave up 4 bases and J gave up 3 bases, with 6 bases separating them. CDR3 sequence: CASSWTDYGYTF. CDR3 DNA sequence: TGTGCCAGCAGTTGGACGGACTATGGCTACACCTTC.

The sample holds many counts of this clonotype. The CDR3 DNA reads TGTGCCAGCAAGGGATCTAGCGGGAGTGTTTATGTCGAGCAGTACTTC. Protein product: CASKGSSGSVYVEQYF. The chain employs TRBV11-2 and TRBJ2-7, with TRBD2 matching 10 bases. The CDR3 has 16 amino acids. The germline gives CDR1 SGHAT, CDR2 FQNNGV. The V segment lost 7 bases and the J segment 6 bases; nucleotides outside the gene matches: 15.

In this sample, this clonotype turned up many times. The chain links TRBV28 to TRBJ2-7; D is possibly TRBD2 (5 bases). V was shortened by 8 bases and J by 6 bases, with 14 bases between the two germline ends. Germline V gene data show CDR1 as MDHEN and CDR2 as SYDVKM. CDR3 length equals 12 residues. This CDR3 reads CASSSSSGEQYF. Here the CDR3 DNA reads TGTGCCAGCTCTAGCAGCTCGGGCGAGCAGTACTTC.

This clonotype was seen ten or more times. The chain joins TRBV28 to TRBJ1-5; 10 nucleotides line up with TRBD1. J lost 1 base, V lost 5 bases, and 5 bases had no gene match. The germline V gene encodes CDR1 MDHEN and CDR2 SYDVKM. The CDR3 covers 16 residues. CDR3 amino acids: CASSPWDRGSNQPQHF. DNA of the CDR3: TGTGCCAGCAGTCCCTGGGACAGGGGAAGCAATCAGCCCCAGCATTTT.

This clonotype was seen many times. A junction boundary mismatches the germline segment, possibly from a read error. The chain has TRBV2 and TRBJ2-1; D is unresolved. CDR3 size: 11 residues. Germline CDR1 SNHLY, CDR2 FYNNEI. The chain's CDR3 is CASREVGEQFF. The CDR3, as DNA: TGTGCCAGCAGAGAAGTTGGTGAGCAGTTCTTC.

Details on this clonotype: At one boundary the junction diverges from the germline segment, which might be a read error. The rearrangement joins TRBV20-1 to TRBJ2-7; D is possibly TRBD1 or TRBD2 (5 bases each). This CDR3 spans 16 amino acids. In germline, CDR1 is DFQATT, CDR2 SNEGSKA (reference sequence). The CDR3 bases are TGCGGTGCTAGAGACCCGGGACGGACGCTCCTAAGGGAGCAGTACTTC. Amino acid sequence: CGARDPGRTLLREQYF.